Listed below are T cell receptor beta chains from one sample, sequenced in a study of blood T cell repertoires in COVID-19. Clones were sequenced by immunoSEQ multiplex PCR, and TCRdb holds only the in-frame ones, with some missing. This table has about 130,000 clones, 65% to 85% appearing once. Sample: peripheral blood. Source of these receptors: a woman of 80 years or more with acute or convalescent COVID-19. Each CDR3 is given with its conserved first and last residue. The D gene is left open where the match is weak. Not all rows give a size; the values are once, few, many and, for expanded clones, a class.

CASSLADSRSYEQYF TGTGCCAGCAGCTTAGCGGACTCACGCTCCTACGAGCAGTACTTC TRBJ2-7 . TRBV5-4 .
CASTPGPYGYTF TGTGCCAGCACCCCAGGGCCATATGGCTACACCTTC TRBJ1-2 once TRBV6-6 .
CASSPTDNYGYTF TGCGCCAGCAGCCCGACTGATAACTATGGCTACACCTTC TRBJ1-2 once TRBV5-1 .
CASSLGILAEDNEQFF TGTGCCAGCAGCTTAGGCATTCTAGCGGAGGACAATGAGCAGTTCTTC TRBJ2-1 once TRBV7-4 TRBD2
CASRAAGGFGEQFF TGTGCCAGCAGGGCAGCGGGAGGGTTCGGGGAGCAGTTCTTC TRBJ2-1 . TRBV5-4 TRBD2
CASSLAEGALTEAFF TGTGCCAGCAGCTTAGCGGAGGGGGCTCTCACTGAAGCTTTCTTT TRBJ1-1 . TRBV7-9 TRBD1
CASTRLVASGNTIYF TGTGCCAGCACCAGATTGGTTGCCTCTGGAAACACCATATATTTT TRBJ1-3 . TRBV2 .
CASSPGQTTSGNTIYF TGTGCCAGCTCACCAGGTCAGACTACCTCTGGAAACACCATATATTTT TRBJ1-3 . TRBV18 .
CASRVGQGADGYTF TGCGCCAGCAGAGTCGGACAGGGGGCAGATGGCTACACCTTC TRBJ1-2 once TRBV5-1 TRBD1
CASSQVVVDRSNSPLHF TGCGCCAGCAGCCAAGTTGTTGTAGACAGGAGTAATTCACCCCTCCACTTT TRBJ1-6 . TRBV4-1 .
CASIGQGNSPLHF TGTGCCAGCATCGGACAGGGGAATTCACCCCTCCACTTT TRBJ1-6 once TRBV2 TRBD1
CASSSTGRMDEQFF TGTGCCAGCAGTTCGACAGGGAGGATGGATGAGCAGTTCTTC TRBJ2-1 . TRBV6-6 .
CASSSGTASLSNYGYTF TGTGCCAGCAGCTCCGGGACAGCCAGCCTCTCTAACTATGGCTACACCTTC TRBJ1-2 . TRBV7-9 TRBD1
CASTRRGGTEAFF TGTGCCAGCACAAGGCGGGGAGGGACTGAAGCTTTCTTT TRBJ1-1 . TRBV12-3/TRBV12-4 .
CASAGGPVMNEQFF TGCGCCAGCGCAGGGGGGCCGGTAATGAATGAGCAGTTCTTC TRBJ2-1 . TRBV5-1 .
CASSVARQGTSGYTF TGTGCCAGCAGCGTAGCTCGACAGGGGACCAGTGGCTACACCTTC TRBJ1-2 . TRBV9 TRBD1
CASSLPGRQGPWETQYF TGCGCCAGCAGCCTACCAGGCCGGCAGGGGCCATGGGAGACCCAGTACTTC TRBJ2-5 . TRBV4-3 .
CASSPLARGNPRANYGYTF TGTGCCAGCTCACCCCTAGCTAGGGGGAACCCCCGAGCTAACTATGGCTACACCTTC TRBJ1-2 . TRBV18 .
CASSSSGTLIGQFF TGTGCCAGCAGCTCTTCCGGGACACTCATAGGGCAGTTCTTC TRBJ2-1 few TRBV7-2 .
CASSEDRGTASRPLHF TGTGCCAGCAGTGAGGACAGGGGCACGGCCAGTAGGCCCCTCCACTTT TRBJ1-6 . TRBV6-1 TRBD1
CASSQARLAGGHITYEQYF TGCGCCAGCAGCCAGGCGAGACTAGCGGGGGGGCATATCACCTACGAGCAGTACTTC TRBJ2-7 few TRBV4-1 TRBD2
CASSSTQLSNYGYTF TGTGCCAGCAGTTCAACACAGCTCTCTAACTATGGCTACACCTTC TRBJ1-2 . TRBV27 .
CASTDPLSLRDSDEQFF TGTGCCAGCACCGACCCCCTCTCCTTGCGGGACAGCGATGAGCAGTTCTTC TRBJ2-1 many TRBV2 .
CATSRDGTGSYNEQFF TGTGCCACCAGCAGAGATGGGACAGGGTCGTACAATGAGCAGTTCTTC TRBJ2-1 . TRBV15 TRBD1
CASSYARGEEKLFF TGTGCCAGCAGTTACGCCAGGGGTGAAGAAAAACTGTTTTTT TRBJ1-4 . TRBV6-2/TRBV6-3 .
CASSVSGDPVTGELFF TGTGCCAGCAGCGTGAGCGGGGACCCAGTCACCGGGGAGCTGTTTTTT TRBJ2-2 . TRBV9 TRBD2
CASSVAGTGVYEQYF TGTGCCAGCAGCGTCGCCGGGACAGGCGTTTACGAGCAGTACTTC TRBJ2-7 . TRBV9 TRBD1
CASSLSGGRDTGELFF TGTGCCAGCAGCTTGTCGGGCGGGAGAGACACCGGGGAGCTGTTTTTT TRBJ2-2 . TRBV5-4 TRBD2
CASSLAGQGGYGYTF TGTGCCAGCAGCTTGGCGGGACAGGGAGGATATGGCTACACCTTC TRBJ1-2 . TRBV5-4 TRBD1
CASSLLQGTREQYF TGTGCCAGCAGCTTGTTGCAGGGAACTCGCGAGCAGTACTTC TRBJ2-7 . TRBV5-5 .
CASSSWGQGPTDTQYF TGCGCCAGCAGCTCATGGGGACAGGGACCCACAGATACGCAGTATTTT TRBJ2-3 once TRBV5-1 TRBD1
CASSETVPAGGHGYTF TGTGCCAGCAGTGAAACGGTTCCGGCGGGGGGCCATGGCTACACCTTC TRBJ1-2 . TRBV25-1 .
CASSVGFTSGGAEETQYF TGTGCCAGCAGCGTAGGATTCACTAGCGGGGGGGCGGAAGAGACCCAGTACTTC TRBJ2-5 . TRBV9 TRBD2
CASSIGTGGQRIQETQYF TGTGCCAGCAGCATAGGGACAGGGGGGCAGCGAATACAAGAGACCCAGTACTTC TRBJ2-5 . TRBV9 TRBD1
CATIQGLDTEAFF TGTGCCACCATCCAGGGGTTAGACACTGAAGCTTTCTTT TRBJ1-1 . TRBV19 .
CASSMRTGNSPLHF TGTGCCAGTAGTATGAGAACAGGGAACTCACCCCTCCACTTT TRBJ1-6 . TRBV19 .
CASSQGANTEAFF TGTGCCAGCAGCCAAGGGGCGAACACTGAAGCTTTCTTT TRBJ1-1 . TRBV14 .
CAILRGNEQFF TGTGCCATCCTCAGAGGCAATGAGCAGTTCTTC TRBJ2-1 . TRBV10-3 .
CASSLEGQGAIDTQYF TGTGCCAGCAGCTTAGAGGGACAGGGGGCTATTGATACGCAGTATTTT TRBJ2-3 . TRBV13 TRBD1
CASGLVPTRTGGVGYGYTF TGTGCTAGTGGTTTGGTACCCACCCGGACAGGGGGCGTCGGCTATGGCTACACCTTC TRBJ1-2 few TRBV12-5 TRBD1
CASRPNDRAYGYTF TGTGCCAGCAGACCAAACGACAGGGCCTATGGCTACACCTTC TRBJ1-2 . TRBV7-2 TRBD1
CASSMGLAGRTDTQYF TGTGCCAGTAGTATGGGACTAGCGGGAAGAACAGATACGCAGTATTTT TRBJ2-3 . TRBV19 TRBD2
CASSLFSTGEKLFF TGTGCCAGCAGCCTTTTTTCTACGGGGGAAAAACTGTTTTTT TRBJ1-4 . TRBV3-1/TRBV3-2 .
CASSQVPLLVFTF TGCGCCAGCAGCCAAGTCCCCCTCCTTGTCTTCACCTTC TRBJ1-2 . TRBV4-1 .
CASSRSNVRDEQYF TGTGCCAGCAGCCGTTCTAACGTACGAGACGAGCAGTACTTC TRBJ2-7 . TRBV14 .
CASSQAISGSSYNEQFF TGCGCCAGCAGCCAAGCCATTAGCGGTAGCTCCTACAATGAGCAGTTCTTC TRBJ2-1 once TRBV4-3 .
CASSPGTSGREGAKNIQYF TGTGCCAGCAGCCCCGGGACTAGCGGGAGAGAGGGCGCCAAAAACATTCAGTACTTC TRBJ2-4 . TRBV3-1/TRBV3-2 TRBD2
CASSYSLGEDRVTGELFF TGTGCCAGCAGTTACTCGCTAGGAGAAGACAGGGTCACCGGGGAGCTGTTTTTT TRBJ2-2 . TRBV6-2/TRBV6-3 TRBD1
CSVYTGTSGSGGEQFF TGCAGCGTCTACACCGGGACTAGCGGGAGTGGTGGTGAGCAGTTCTTC TRBJ2-1 . TRBV29-1 TRBD2